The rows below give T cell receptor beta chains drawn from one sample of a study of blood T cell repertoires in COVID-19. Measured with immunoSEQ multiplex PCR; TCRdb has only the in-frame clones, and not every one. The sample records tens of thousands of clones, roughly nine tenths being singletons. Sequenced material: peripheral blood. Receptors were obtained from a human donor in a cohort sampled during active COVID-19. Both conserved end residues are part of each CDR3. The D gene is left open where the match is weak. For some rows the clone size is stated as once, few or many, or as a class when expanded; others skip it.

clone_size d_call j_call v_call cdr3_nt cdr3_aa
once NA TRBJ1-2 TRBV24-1 TGTGCCACCAGTGATCCCTCGGGGCAGGGGCTACATGGCTACACCTTC CATSDPSGQGLHGYTF
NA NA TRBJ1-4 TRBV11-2 TGTGCCAGCAATAGGCGAGGTGAAAAACTGTTTTTT CASNRRGEKLFF
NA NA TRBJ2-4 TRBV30 TGTGCCTGGAGTGGAGGGACAAAGAAAAACATTCAGTACTTC CAWSGGTKKNIQYF
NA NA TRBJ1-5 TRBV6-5 TGTGCCAGCAGTTACTCGGCCAATAGCAATCAGCCCCAGCATTTT CASSYSANSNQPQHF
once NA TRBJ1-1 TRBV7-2 TGTGCCAGCAGCTCTCAACAGGGCATGAACACTGAAGCTTTCTTT CASSSQQGMNTEAFF
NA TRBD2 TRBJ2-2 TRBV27 TGTGCCACCTGGAACGGGAGGACGAACACCGGGGAGCTGTTTTTT CATWNGRTNTGELFF
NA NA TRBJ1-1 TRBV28 TGTGCCAGCAGTTTAGTCACTGCGAACACTGAAGCTTTCTTT CASSLVTANTEAFF
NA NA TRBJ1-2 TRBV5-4 TGTGCCAGCAGCCTAGATCACTATGGCTACACCTTC CASSLDHYGYTF
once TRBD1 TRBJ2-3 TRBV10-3 TGTGCCATCAGTGACCGCAAAGGGGGACAGACCCGAGCAGATACGCAGTATTTT CAISDRKGGQTRADTQYF
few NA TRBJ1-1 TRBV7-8 TGTGCCAGCAGCCCGACACAGGGCACTGAAGCTTTCTTT CASSPTQGTEAFF
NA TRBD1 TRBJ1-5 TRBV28 TGTGCCAGCACGGGACAGGGGTATCAGCCCCAGCATTTT CASTGQGYQPQHF
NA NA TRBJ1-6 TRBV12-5 TGTGCTAGTGGTGCCTCGGACAGATATAATTCACCCCTCCACTTT CASGASDRYNSPLHF
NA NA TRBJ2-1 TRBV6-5 TGTGCCAGCAGTTACTCACCTAGCGAATACAATGAGCAGTTCTTC CASSYSPSEYNEQFF
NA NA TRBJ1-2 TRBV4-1 TGCGCCAGCAGCCAAGAGACAGGCCCTTGGGATGGCTACACCTTC CASSQETGPWDGYTF
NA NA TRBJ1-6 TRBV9 TGTGCCAGCAGCGGTGGACAGCTGAATTCACCCCTCCACTTT CASSGGQLNSPLHF
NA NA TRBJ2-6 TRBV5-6 TGTGCCAGCAGCTTCGAGGGTGCGGGGGCCAACGTCCTGACTTTC CASSFEGAGANVLTF
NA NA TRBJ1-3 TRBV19 TGTGCCAGTAGATCCGGAGGCAGGGAGGCCACCATATATTTT CASRSGGREATIYF
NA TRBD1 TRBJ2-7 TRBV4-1 TGCGCCAGCAGCCAAGTCCAGGGGGCTTACGAGCAGTACTTC CASSQVQGAYEQYF
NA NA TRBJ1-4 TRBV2 TGTGCCAGCAGTGAAAGGGGGGGTCCTAATGAAAAACTGTTTTTT CASSERGGPNEKLFF
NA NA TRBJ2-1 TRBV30 TGTGCCTGGAGTGTACAAAATAGCGGCGGCGGTGAGCAGTTCTTC CAWSVQNSGGGEQFF
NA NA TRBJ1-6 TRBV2 TGTGCCAGCATCACAGGGAGCTCCTATAATTCACCCCTCCACTTT CASITGSSYNSPLHF
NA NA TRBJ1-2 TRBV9 TGTGCCAGCAGCGTAGAACAGGCGCCCTATGGCTACACCTTC CASSVEQAPYGYTF
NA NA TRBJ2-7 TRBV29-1 TGCAGCGTCTCAAGGAGCTCCTACGAGCAGTACTTC CSVSRSSYEQYF
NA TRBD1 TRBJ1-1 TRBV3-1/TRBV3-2 TGTGCCGGCAGGCCCGGACAGGGGGCTTGGTGGACTGAAGCTTTCTTT CAGRPGQGAWWTEAFF
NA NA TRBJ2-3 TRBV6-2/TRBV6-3 TGTGCCAGCAGTTACTCCGGCGGGGCCACAGATACGCAGTATTTT CASSYSGGATDTQYF
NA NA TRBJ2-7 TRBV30 TGTGCCTGGAGTCGGTTCGTTCCCTACGAGCAGTACTTC CAWSRFVPYEQYF
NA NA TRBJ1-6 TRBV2 TGTGCCAGCAGTGAAAGGTTCGGAGGCAGCGATTCACCCCTCCACTTT CASSERFGGSDSPLHF
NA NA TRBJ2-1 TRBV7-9 TGTGCCAGCAGCCTTCCGAGCGGAACCTACAATGAGCAGTTCTTC CASSLPSGTYNEQFF
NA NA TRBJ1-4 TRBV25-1 TGTGCAATAGGAGTCGGAGCTAATGAAAAACTGTTTTTT CAIGVGANEKLFF
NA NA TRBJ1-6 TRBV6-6 TGTGCCAGCAGAAAAAGAAGGGAGGAGTCACCCCTCCACTTT CASRKRREESPLHF
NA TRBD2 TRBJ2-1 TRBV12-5 TGTGCTAGTGGTATAGTAGCGGGAGGGCCTCAAAGCTCCTACAATGAGCAGTTCTTC CASGIVAGGPQSSYNEQFF
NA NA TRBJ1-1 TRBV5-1 TGCGCCAGCAGCATACAAGATCTGAACACTGAAGCTTTCTTT CASSIQDLNTEAFF
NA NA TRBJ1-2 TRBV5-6 TGTGCCAGCAGCTTGGCCTCTAACAGCGGTAACTATGGCTACACCTTC CASSLASNSGNYGYTF
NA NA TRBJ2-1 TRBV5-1 TGCGCCAGCAGCTTGACCGGGGGTTCAAGCTCCTACAATGAGCAGTTCTTC CASSLTGGSSSYNEQFF
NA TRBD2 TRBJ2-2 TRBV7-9 TGTGCCAGCAGCCCATTGGGACTAGCGAACACCGGGGAGCTGTTTTTT CASSPLGLANTGELFF
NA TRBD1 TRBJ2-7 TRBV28 TGTGCCAGCAGTTCGACAGGGCTCCTAGGGCAGTACTTC CASSSTGLLGQYF